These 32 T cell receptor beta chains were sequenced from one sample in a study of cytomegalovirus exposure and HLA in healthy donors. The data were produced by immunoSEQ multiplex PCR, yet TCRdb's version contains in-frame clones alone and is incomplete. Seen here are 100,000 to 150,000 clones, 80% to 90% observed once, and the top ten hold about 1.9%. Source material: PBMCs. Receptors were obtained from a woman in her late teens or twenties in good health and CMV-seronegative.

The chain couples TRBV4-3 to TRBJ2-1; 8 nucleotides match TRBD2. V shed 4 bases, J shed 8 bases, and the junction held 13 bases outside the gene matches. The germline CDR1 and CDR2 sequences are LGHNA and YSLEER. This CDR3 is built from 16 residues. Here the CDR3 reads CASSLSGGRIGDEQFF. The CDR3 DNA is TGCGCCAGCAGCCTCTCTGGCGGGAGGATCGGCGATGAGCAGTTCTTC.

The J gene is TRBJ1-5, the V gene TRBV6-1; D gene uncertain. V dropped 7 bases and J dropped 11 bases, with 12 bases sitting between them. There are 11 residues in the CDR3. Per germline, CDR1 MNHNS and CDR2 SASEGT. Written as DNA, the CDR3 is TGTGCCAGCAAACTGGTAGGAGCCCAGCATTTT. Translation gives CASKLVGAQHF.

The CDR3 protein is CASSYSIASEAFF. The CDR3 region has the DNA TGTGCCAGCAGTTACTCGATAGCCAGTGAAGCTTTCTTT. The chain is built from TRBV6-5 and TRBJ1-1; the D is unclear. CDR3 length equals 13 residues. V was pared by 0 bases and J by 7 bases, with 9 bases between. Germline loops: CDR1 MNHEY, CDR2 SVGAGI.

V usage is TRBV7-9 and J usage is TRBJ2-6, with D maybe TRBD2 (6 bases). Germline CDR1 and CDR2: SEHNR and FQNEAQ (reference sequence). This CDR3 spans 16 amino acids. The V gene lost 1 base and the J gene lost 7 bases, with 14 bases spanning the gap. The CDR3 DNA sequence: TGTGCCAGCAGCTTAGTGGGGAGGATAAGTGCCAACGTCCTGACTTTC. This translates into CASSLVGRISANVLTF.

DNA of the CDR3: TGTGCCAGCAGGCCCACCGGGACAGGGACCGAAAAACTGTTTTTT. It yields the protein CASRPTGTGTEKLFF. The chain combines TRBV28 with TRBJ1-4; TRBD1 aligns across 9 bases. This CDR3 spans 15 amino acids. CDR1 is MDHEN and CDR2 is SYDVKM in the germline V gene. The ends lost 6 bases at V and 8 bases at J; junction bases unmatched: 10.

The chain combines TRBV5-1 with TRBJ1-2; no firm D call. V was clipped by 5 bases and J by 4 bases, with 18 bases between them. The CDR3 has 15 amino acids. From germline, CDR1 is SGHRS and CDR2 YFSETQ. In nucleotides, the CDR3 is TGCGCCAGCAGTACCCGGCAAGGATCGGGCTATGGCTACACCTTC. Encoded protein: CASSTRQGSGYGYTF.

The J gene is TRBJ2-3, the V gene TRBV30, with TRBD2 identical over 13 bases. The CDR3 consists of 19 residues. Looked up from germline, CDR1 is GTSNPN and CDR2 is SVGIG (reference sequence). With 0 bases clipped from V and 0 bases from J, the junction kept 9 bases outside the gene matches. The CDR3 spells CAWSVPRTSGRWSTDTQYF. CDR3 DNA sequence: TGTGCCTGGAGTGTACCCAGGACTAGCGGGAGATGGAGCACAGATACGCAGTATTTT. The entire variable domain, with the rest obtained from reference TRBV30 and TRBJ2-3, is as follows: SQTIHQWPATLVQPVGSPLSLECTVEGTSNPNLYWYRQAAGRGLQLLFYSVGIGQISSEVPQNLSASRPQDRQFILSSKKLLLSDSGFYLCAWSVPRTSGRWSTDTQYFGPGTRLTVL.

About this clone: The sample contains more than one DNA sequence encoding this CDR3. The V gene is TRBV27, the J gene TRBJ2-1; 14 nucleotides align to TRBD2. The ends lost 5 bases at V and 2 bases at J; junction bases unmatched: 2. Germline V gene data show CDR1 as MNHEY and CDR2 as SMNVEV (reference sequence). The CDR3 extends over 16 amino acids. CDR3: CASSQGLAGAYNEQFF. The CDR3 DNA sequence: TGTGCCAGCAGTCAGGGACTAGCGGGGGCCTACAATGAGCAGTTCTTC.

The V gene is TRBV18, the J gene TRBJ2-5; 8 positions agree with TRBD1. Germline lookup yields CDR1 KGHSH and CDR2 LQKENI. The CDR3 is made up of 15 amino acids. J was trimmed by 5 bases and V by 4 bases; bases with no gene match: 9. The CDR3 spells CASSLNRGSGETQYF. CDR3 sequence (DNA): TGTGCCAGCTCACTTAACAGGGGGTCCGGGGAGACCCAGTACTTC.

CDR3 sequence reads: CASSQDFSAEAFF. In DNA, the CDR3 is TGTGCCAGCAGCCAAGATTTTTCGGCTGAAGCTTTCTTT. This chain uses TRBV14 with TRBJ1-1; D not resolved. The CDR3 loop spans 13 amino acids. V gave up 0 bases and J gave up 6 bases, with 8 bases separating them. Germline CDR1 and CDR2: SGHDN and FVKESK.

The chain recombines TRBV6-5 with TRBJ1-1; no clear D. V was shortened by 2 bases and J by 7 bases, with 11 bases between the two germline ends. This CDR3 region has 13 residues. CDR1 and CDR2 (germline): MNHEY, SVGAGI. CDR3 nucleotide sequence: TGTGCCAGCAGTTACAGAGACACTCTTGAAGCTTTCTTT. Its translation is CASSYRDTLEAFF.

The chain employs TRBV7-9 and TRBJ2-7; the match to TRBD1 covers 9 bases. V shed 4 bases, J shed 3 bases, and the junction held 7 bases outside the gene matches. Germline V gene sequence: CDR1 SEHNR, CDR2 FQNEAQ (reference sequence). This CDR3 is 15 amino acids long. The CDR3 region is CASSSPGQGDYEQYF. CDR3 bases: TGTGCCAGCAGCTCACCGGGACAGGGCGACTACGAGCAGTACTTC.

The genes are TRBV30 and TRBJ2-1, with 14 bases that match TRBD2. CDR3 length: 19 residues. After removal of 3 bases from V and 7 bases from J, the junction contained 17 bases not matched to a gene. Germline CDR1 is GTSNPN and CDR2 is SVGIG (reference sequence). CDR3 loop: CAWRPPGLAGAPWRNEQFF. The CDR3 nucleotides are TGTGCCTGGAGACCGCCGGGACTAGCGGGGGCCCCTTGGAGGAATGAGCAGTTCTTC.

DNA for the CDR3: TGTGCCACCAGCAGAGATCGGGGTTCATCGAGCTCCTACGAGCAGTACTTC. Translated: CATSRDRGSSSSYEQYF. This rearrangement joins TRBV15 to TRBJ2-7, with TRBD2 as a possible D gene (5 bases). This CDR3 contains 17 residues. V lost 0 bases, J lost 0 bases, and 15 bases lay in between. The germline V gene has CDR1 LNHNV and CDR2 YYDKDF (reference sequence).

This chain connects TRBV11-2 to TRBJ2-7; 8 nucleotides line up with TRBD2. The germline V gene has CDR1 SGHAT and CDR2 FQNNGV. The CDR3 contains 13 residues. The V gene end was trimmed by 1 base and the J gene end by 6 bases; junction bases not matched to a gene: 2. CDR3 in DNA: TGTGCCAGCAGCTTAGCGGGGGGGCTCGAGCAGTACTTC. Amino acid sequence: CASSLAGGLEQYF. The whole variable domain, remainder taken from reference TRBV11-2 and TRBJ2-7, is EAGVAQSPRYKIIEKRQSVAFWCNPISGHATLYWYQQILGQGPKLLIQFQNNGVVDDSQLPKDRFSAERLKGVDSTLKIQPAKLEDSAVYLCASSLAGGLEQYFGPGTRLTVT.

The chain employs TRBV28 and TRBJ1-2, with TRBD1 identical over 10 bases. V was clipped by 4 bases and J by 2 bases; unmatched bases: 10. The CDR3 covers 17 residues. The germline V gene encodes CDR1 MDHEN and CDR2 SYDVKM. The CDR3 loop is CASSYNPRDRGNYGYTF. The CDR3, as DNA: TGTGCCAGCAGTTATAACCCCCGGGACAGGGGAAACTATGGCTACACCTTC.

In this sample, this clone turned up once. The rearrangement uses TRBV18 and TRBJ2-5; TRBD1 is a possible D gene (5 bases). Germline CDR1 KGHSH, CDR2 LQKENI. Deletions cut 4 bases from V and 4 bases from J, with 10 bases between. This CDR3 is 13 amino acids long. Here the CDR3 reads CASSRGIGETQYF. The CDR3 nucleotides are TGTGCCAGCTCACGGGGCATAGGAGAGACCCAGTACTTC.

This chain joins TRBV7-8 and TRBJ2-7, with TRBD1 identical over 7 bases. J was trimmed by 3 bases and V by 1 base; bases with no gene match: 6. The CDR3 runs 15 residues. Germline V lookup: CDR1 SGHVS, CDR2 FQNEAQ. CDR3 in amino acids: CASSLGDRVHYEQYF. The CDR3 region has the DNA TGTGCCAGCAGCTTAGGTGACAGGGTGCACTACGAGCAGTACTTC. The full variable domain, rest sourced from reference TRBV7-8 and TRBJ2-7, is GAGVSQSPRYKVAKRGQDVALRCDPISGHVSLFWYQQALGQGPEFLTYFQNEAQLDKSGLPSDRFFAERPEGSVSTLKIQRTQQEDSAVYLCASSLGDRVHYEQYFGPGTRLTVT.

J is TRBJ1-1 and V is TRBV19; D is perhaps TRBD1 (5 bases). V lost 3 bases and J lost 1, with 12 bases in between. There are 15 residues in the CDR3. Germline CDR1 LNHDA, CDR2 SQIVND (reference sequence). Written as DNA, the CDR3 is TGTGCCAGTAGTATTAGGGGTGGCGCGAACACTGAAGCTTTCTTT. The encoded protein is CASSIRGGANTEAFF.

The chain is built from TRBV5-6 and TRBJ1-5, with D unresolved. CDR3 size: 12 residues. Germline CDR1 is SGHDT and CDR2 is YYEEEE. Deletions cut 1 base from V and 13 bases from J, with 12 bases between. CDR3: CASSLFRSDQHF. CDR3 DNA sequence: TGTGCCAGCAGCTTGTTCCGGTCCGATCAGCATTTT.

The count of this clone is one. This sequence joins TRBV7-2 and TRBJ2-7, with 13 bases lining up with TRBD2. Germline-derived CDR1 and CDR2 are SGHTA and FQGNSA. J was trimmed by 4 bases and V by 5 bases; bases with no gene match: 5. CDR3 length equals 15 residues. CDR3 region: CASSRTSGSLYEQYF. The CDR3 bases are TGTGCCAGCAGCAGGACTAGCGGGAGCCTATACGAGCAGTACTTC.

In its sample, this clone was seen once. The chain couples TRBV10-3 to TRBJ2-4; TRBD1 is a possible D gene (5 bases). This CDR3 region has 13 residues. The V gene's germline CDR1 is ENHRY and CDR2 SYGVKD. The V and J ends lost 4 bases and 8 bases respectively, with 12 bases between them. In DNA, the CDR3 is TGTGCCATCAGTGCCAGGGTAAAGGACATTCAGTACTTC. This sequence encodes CAISARVKDIQYF.

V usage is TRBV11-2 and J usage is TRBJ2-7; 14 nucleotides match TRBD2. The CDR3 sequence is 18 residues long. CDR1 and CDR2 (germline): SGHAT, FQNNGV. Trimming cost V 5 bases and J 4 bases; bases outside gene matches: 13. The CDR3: CASSPPRGLAGVSYEQYF. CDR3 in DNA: TGTGCCAGCAGCCCCCCAAGGGGACTAGCGGGAGTATCTTACGAGCAGTACTTC.

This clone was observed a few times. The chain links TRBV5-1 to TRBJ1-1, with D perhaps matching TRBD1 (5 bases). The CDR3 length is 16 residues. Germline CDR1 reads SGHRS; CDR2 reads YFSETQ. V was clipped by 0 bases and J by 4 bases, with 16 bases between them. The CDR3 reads CASSLESSRVGTEAFF. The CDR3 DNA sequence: TGCGCCAGCAGCTTGGAGTCCTCCAGGGTGGGCACTGAAGCTTTCTTT.

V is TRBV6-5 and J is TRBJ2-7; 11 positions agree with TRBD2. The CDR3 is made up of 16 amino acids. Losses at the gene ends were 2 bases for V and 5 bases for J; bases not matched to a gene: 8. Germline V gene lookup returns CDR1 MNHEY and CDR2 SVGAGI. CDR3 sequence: CASSYHVAGGPNEQYF. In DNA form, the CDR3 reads TGTGCCAGCAGTTACCACGTAGCGGGAGGGCCAAACGAGCAGTACTTC.

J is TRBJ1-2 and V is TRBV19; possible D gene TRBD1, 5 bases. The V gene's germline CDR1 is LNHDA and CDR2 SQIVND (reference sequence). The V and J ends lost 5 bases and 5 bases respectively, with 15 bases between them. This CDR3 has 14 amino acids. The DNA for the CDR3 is TGTGCCAGTAGTCCGAATCGCGGGGGTTATGGCTACACCTTC. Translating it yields CASSPNRGGYGYTF. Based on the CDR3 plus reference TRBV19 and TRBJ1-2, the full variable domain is DGGITQSPKYLFRKEGQNVTLSCEQNLNHDAMYWYRQDPGQGLRLIYYSQIVNDFQKGDIAEGYSVSREKKESFPLTVTSAQKNPTAFYLCASSPNRGGYGYTFGSGTRLTVV.

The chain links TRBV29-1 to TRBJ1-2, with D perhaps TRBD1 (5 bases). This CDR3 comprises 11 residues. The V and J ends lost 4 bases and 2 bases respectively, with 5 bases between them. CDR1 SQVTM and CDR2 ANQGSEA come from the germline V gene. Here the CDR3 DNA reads TGCAGCGTTGCAGGGAACTATGGCTACACCTTC. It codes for CSVAGNYGYTF. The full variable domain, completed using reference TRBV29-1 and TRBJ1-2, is SAVISQKPSRDICQRGTSLTIQCQVDSQVTMMFWYRQQPGQSLTLIATANQGSEATYESGFVIDKFPISRPNLTFSTLTVSNMSPEDSSIYLCSVAGNYGYTFGSGTRLTVV.

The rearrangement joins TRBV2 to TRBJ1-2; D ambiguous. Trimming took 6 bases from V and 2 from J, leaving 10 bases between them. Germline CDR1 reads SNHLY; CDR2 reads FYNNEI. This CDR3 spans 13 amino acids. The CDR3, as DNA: TGTGCCAGCAGATGGGCTGGAAACTATGGCTACACCTTC. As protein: CASRWAGNYGYTF.

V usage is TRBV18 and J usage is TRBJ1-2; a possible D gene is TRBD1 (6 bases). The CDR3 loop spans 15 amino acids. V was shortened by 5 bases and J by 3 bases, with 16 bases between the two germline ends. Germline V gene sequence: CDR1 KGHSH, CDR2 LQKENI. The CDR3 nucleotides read TGTGCCAGCTCAGAGCGACAGGCCGGTTACTATGGCTACACCTTC. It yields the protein CASSERQAGYYGYTF.

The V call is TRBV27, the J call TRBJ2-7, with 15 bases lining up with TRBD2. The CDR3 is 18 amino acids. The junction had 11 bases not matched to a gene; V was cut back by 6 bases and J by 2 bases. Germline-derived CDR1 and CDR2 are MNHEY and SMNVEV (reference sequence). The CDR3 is CASSSRGTSGRPTYEQYF. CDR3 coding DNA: TGTGCCAGCAGCAGCAGAGGGACTAGCGGGAGGCCTACCTACGAGCAGTACTTC.

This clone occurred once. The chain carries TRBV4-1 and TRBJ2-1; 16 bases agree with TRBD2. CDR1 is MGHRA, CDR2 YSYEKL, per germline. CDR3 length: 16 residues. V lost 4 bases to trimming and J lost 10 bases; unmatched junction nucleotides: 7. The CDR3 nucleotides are TGCGCCAGCAGCCGCCCCGGGACTAGCGGGGGGGGCGAGCAGTTCTTC. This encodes CASSRPGTSGGGEQFF.

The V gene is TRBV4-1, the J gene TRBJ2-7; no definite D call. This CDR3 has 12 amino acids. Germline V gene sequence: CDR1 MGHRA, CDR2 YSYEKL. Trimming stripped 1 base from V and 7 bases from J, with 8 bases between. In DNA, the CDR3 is TGCGCCAGCAGCCAAGTATCGCGAGAGCAGTACTTC. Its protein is CASSQVSREQYF.